This T cell receptor (beta chain) was observed in a study of blood T cell repertoires in COVID-19. Study-wide context: Acute-phase and convalescent COVID-19 samples originated in the United States, Italy and Spain. PBMCs, B-cell-depleted T cells, or T cells were the source of the cDNA or gDNA that made up the material.

The CDR3 consists of 13 residues. The germline V and J ends were trimmed by 5 bases and 8 bases, with 15 bases remaining between them. Germline CDR1 and CDR2: MNHEY and SMNVEV (reference sequence). Seattle enrolled patients during active infection and tracked them longitudinally. Original processing notes: For nucleated cells, counts were estimated from reference gene primer amplification. Clones were read by immunoSEQ multiplex PCR, and TCRdb kept only the in-frame ones, dropping some. Clone size and the V and J calls come from that table; the DNA yielded D and trimming. The sample lists 190,000 or so clones, 80% to 90% occurring once. The table lists this clone with a few counts.

Sample: peripheral blood. This sequence was found in a woman at least 80 years old with COVID-19, enrolled during active disease. The chain has TRBV27 and TRBJ1-2; possible D gene TRBD1, 5 bases. CDR3 nucleotides: TGTGCCAGCAGTCCGGGGGGGTTGTGGGGCTACACCTTC. This gives the protein CASSPGGLWGYTF.